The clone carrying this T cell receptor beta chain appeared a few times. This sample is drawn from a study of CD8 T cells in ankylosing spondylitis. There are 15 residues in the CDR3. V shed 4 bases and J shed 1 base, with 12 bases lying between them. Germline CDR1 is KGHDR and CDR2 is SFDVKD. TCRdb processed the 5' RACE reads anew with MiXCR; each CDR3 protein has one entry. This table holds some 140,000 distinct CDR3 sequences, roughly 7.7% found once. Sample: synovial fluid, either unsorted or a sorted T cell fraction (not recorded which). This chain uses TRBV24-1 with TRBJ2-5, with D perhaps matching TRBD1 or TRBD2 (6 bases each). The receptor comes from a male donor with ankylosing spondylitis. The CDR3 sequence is CATSDPGDIQETQYF. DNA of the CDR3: TGTGCCACCAGTGACCCGGGGGACATCCAAGAGACCCAGTACTTC.